These 18 T cell receptor beta chains were sequenced from one sample in a study of CD8 T cell repertoires and HIV-1 epitope variants (TCRdb year 2020). Library construction relied on the immunoSEQ multiplex PCR assay. What TCRdb holds here is the immuneACCESS table cut down to in-frame rearrangements. Part of the clones is not present; checked against another copy, under half of the missing clones reflect an unresolved V gene, and the others are unexplained. Present in this sample are about 90,000 clones, roughly 81% of which were seen just once. Roughly 26% of the sample is taken by the ten largest. The sample comprised uncultured baseline CD8+ T cells from peripheral blood mononuclear cells (PBMCs). These receptors came from a male donor with HIV.

This clone was picked up a small number of times. The J gene is TRBJ1-4, the V gene TRBV7-6; 12 nucleotides match TRBD1. CDR3 length equals 17 residues. Germline lookup yields CDR1 SGHVS and CDR2 FNYEAQ. V trimming: 5 bases; J trimming: 1 base; junction bases outside the gene matches: 5. The CDR3 is CASSPGTGGLTNEKLFF. DNA for the CDR3: TGTGCCAGCAGCCCGGGGACAGGGGGCTTAACTAATGAAAAACTGTTTTTT.

The CDR3 DNA sequence: TGTGCCAGCAGTTACGGTGGGGATGAGACCCAGTACTTC. Encoded protein: CASSYGGDETQYF. The rearrangement joins TRBV6-5 to TRBJ2-5; unclear D gene. Trimming cost V 2 bases and J 5 bases, with 9 bases left between them. Germline V lookup: CDR1 MNHEY, CDR2 SVGAGI. CDR3 length: 13 residues.

The chain links TRBV27 to TRBJ2-1; weak D call: TRBD1 (6 bases). The CDR3 has 17 residues. Trimming removed 3 bases at V and 2 bases at J, with 17 bases between. Germline lookup yields CDR1 MNHEY and CDR2 SMNVEV (reference sequence). Here the CDR3 reads CASSLALGAVTYNEQFF. The CDR3 bases are TGTGCCAGCAGTTTGGCACTGGGGGCGGTCACCTACAATGAGCAGTTCTTC.

The V and J genes are TRBV28 and TRBJ1-4; D is unclear. The germline V gene has CDR1 MDHEN and CDR2 SYDVKM. The CDR3 has 15 amino acids. V lost 6 bases and J 0 bases, leaving 11 bases between the germline ends. The CDR3 DNA reads TGTGCCAGCAGGCCCCACTGGGCAACTAATGAAAAACTGTTTTTT. Translating it yields CASRPHWATNEKLFF.

The chain carries TRBV10-3 and TRBJ2-7; TRBD1 might be the D (6 bases). The CDR3 length is 15 residues. Deletions cut 6 bases from V and 0 bases from J, with 15 bases between. From germline, CDR1 is ENHRY and CDR2 SYGVKD. The CDR3 DNA sequence: TGTGCCATCAGCAATACAGGGTCGGGCTCCTACGAGCAGTACTTC. Amino acid sequence: CAISNTGSGSYEQYF.

As for this clone: The junction departs from the called germline gene at one end, perhaps through a read error. The genes are TRBV2 and TRBJ1-1; no definite D call. The germline gives CDR1 SNHLY, CDR2 FYNNEI. The CDR3 extends over 11 amino acids. This CDR3 reads CASGWNYDPLF. The CDR3 DNA is TGTGCCAGCGGCTGGAATTATGATCCATTATTT.

This clone was seen a few times. Other nucleotide sequences from this sample produce the same CDR3. The chain has TRBV6-5 and TRBJ1-1; D might be TRBD1 (6 bases). Germline CDR1 is MNHEY and CDR2 is SVGAGI. V lost 2 bases and J lost 1, with 11 bases in between. There are 15 residues in the CDR3. Written as DNA, the CDR3 is TGTGCCAGCAGTTACAGAGGGGGGGGGAACACTGAAGCTTTCTTT. The encoded protein is CASSYRGGGNTEAFF.

This clone has just a few counts. CDR3 loop: CAWSVIGDYGYTF. The DNA of the CDR3 is TGTGCCTGGAGTGTAATAGGGGACTATGGCTACACCTTC. The chain recombines TRBV30 with TRBJ1-2, with D possibly being TRBD1 (5 bases). Trimming took off 0 bases at V and 3 bases at J, with 8 bases between the two ends. This CDR3 has 13 residues. Germline V gives CDR1 GTSNPN, CDR2 SVGIG (reference sequence).

The V gene is TRBV7-9, the J gene TRBJ1-2; weak D call: TRBD1 (5 bases). CDR1 is SEHNR, CDR2 FQNEAQ, per germline (reference sequence). This CDR3 contains 16 residues. V lost 2 bases to trimming and J lost 7 bases, with 20 bases between them. In nucleotides, the CDR3 is TGTGCCAGCAGCTTACCGTTTCCGGGGGTGGAGGCTGGCTACACCTTC. Its translation is CASSLPFPGVEAGYTF.

The chain uses TRBV6-5 and TRBJ1-1; 9 bases agree with TRBD1. From germline, CDR1 is MNHEY and CDR2 SVGAGI. This CDR3 is built from 15 residues. V was pared by 5 bases and J by 0 bases, with 4 bases of the junction left unmatched. CDR3 in DNA: TGTGCCAGCAGTATACAGGGGGCTCTGAACACTGAAGCTTTCTTT. Translation gives CASSIQGALNTEAFF.

The chain uses TRBV6-1 and TRBJ1-5; no reliable D call. The CDR3 runs to 14 residues. Trimming took 3 bases from V and 11 from J, leaving 17 bases between them. Germline values: CDR1 MNHNS, CDR2 SASEGT. CDR3 bases: TGTGCCAGCAGTGACACATGGGCGGTTAGGGCCCAGCATTTT. Its protein is CASSDTWAVRAQHF.

The CDR3, as DNA: TGTGCCAGCAGCTTGGTACTAGCGGGAGATAACGAGCAGTTCTTC. Its protein product is CASSLVLAGDNEQFF. V gene TRBV11-2 combines with J gene TRBJ2-1; 11 bases align to TRBD2. Germline values: CDR1 SGHAT, CDR2 FQNNGV. J lost 10 bases, V lost 3 bases, and 8 bases had no gene match. The CDR3 spans 15 residues.

This clone was counted only a few times. The CDR3 DNA reads as TGTGCCAGCAGCCCCCAGAACACTGAAGCTTTCTTT. It is translated as CASSPQNTEAFF. The chain combines TRBV11-1 with TRBJ1-1; D gene ambiguous. This CDR3 is built from 12 residues. Trimming shortened V by 5 bases and J by 1 base, and 5 bases separated the two germline ends. Germline CDR1 reads SGHAT; CDR2 reads FQDESV (reference sequence).

Details on this clone: A much larger clone sits a single nucleotide away, making a read error possible. The chain joins TRBV4-1 to TRBJ2-3, with 11 bases fitting TRBD1. The CDR3 covers 17 residues. Germline CDR1 reads MGHRA; CDR2 reads YSYEKL. CDR3 bases: TGCGCCAGCGGCCAAGAGGGGGACAGGGGGTACACAGATACGCAGTATTTT. Translation: CASGQEGDRGYTDTQYF.

The chain recombines TRBV7-2 with TRBJ1-2, with 8 nucleotides matching TRBD1. The trim removed 5 bases at V and 2 bases at J, leaving 7 bases unmatched. The CDR3 covers 15 residues. Germline V gene data show CDR1 as SGHTA and CDR2 as FQGNSA. The CDR3 loop reads CASSTGTGENYGYTF. The CDR3 DNA sequence: TGTGCCAGCAGCACGGGGACAGGCGAAAACTATGGCTACACCTTC.

CDR3 sequence: CASSPDSADTQYF. For the CDR3, the DNA is TGTGCCAGCAGCCCGGACTCTGCAGATACGCAGTATTTT. The J gene is TRBJ2-3, the V gene TRBV5-6, with D possibly being TRBD2 (5 bases). With 4 bases removed from V and 4 bases from J, the gap between germline ends came to 10 bases. This CDR3 region has 13 residues. Germline CDR1 and CDR2: SGHDT and YYEEEE.

This chain joins TRBV28 and TRBJ1-4, with 7 bases fitting TRBD1. CDR1 MDHEN and CDR2 SYDVKM come from the germline V gene. The CDR3 consists of 15 residues. V lost 5 bases to trimming and J lost 8 bases; unmatched junction nucleotides: 11. Here the CDR3 DNA reads TGTGCCAGCAGTCCTCACGGGACAGTAGGGGAAAAACTGTTTTTT. It translates to CASSPHGTVGEKLFF.

The gene calls are TRBV6-5 and TRBJ2-7, with 7 bases that match TRBD2. Germline CDR1 MNHEY, CDR2 SVGAGI. Germline trimming cut 3 bases from V and 3 bases from J; bases unmatched to any gene: 8. The CDR3 has 15 amino acids. CDR3: CASSYRGLADYEQYF. The DNA of the CDR3 is TGTGCCAGCAGTTATCGCGGTCTAGCGGACTACGAGCAGTACTTC.